A single sample is the source of the 23 T cell receptor beta chains below, sequenced in a study of identical twins. TCRdb re-analysed the 5' RACE reads in MiXCR, keeping a single row per CDR3 protein. The sample consists of nearly 200,000 distinct CDR3 sequences, more than 15% of them appearing once. In addition, the sample was reused for a study of T cells expressing NK-cell markers.

Sequenced: CD8+ T cells sorted from blood. The receptors originated from a woman between 18 and 30 years old in good health.

This clonotype was observed a few times. The rearrangement uses TRBV5-5 and TRBJ2-5, with D perhaps assigned TRBD1 or TRBD2 (6 bases each). CDR3 length: 16 amino acids. V gave up 4 bases and J gave up 5 bases, with 21 bases separating them. Germline V CDR1 and CDR2: SGHKS, YYEKEE (reference sequence). The CDR3 sequence: CASSPELAGDWETQYF. The DNA of the CDR3 is TGTGCCAGCAGCCCCGAACTAGCAGGGGACTGGGAGACCCAGTACTTC.

This clonotype was detected a few times. The chain uses TRBV6-1 and TRBJ2-1, with D uncertain. Germline V lookup: CDR1 MNHNS, CDR2 SASEGT. The CDR3 contains 12 residues. With 1 base removed from V and 8 bases from J, the gap between germline ends came to 6 bases. The CDR3 DNA reads TGTGCCAGCAGTGAAGGGGTGGATGAGCAGTTCTTC. This translates into CASSEGVDEQFF.

This chain connects TRBV20-1 to TRBJ1-4; D might be TRBD1 (5 bases). The germline V gene encodes CDR1 DFQATT and CDR2 SNEGSKA (reference sequence). The CDR3 sequence is 14 residues long. V was trimmed by 3 bases and J by 0 bases, leaving 8 bases between them. CDR3 sequence reads: CSASKGTTNEKLFF. In DNA, the CDR3 is TGCAGTGCTAGCAAGGGGACAACTAATGAAAAACTGTTTTTT.

The chain links TRBV11-3 to TRBJ2-7; 9 bases fit TRBD1. The ends lost 7 bases at V and 5 bases at J; junction bases unmatched: 9. This CDR3 comprises 14 residues. Germline assignment: CDR1 SGHNT and CDR2 YENEEA. The CDR3 loop reads CASNPDRGFHEQYF. CDR3 coding DNA: TGTGCCAGCAACCCGGACAGGGGTTTCCACGAGCAGTACTTC. The whole variable domain, remainder taken from reference TRBV11-3 and TRBJ2-7, is EAGVVQSPRYKIIEKKQPVAFWCNPISGHNTLYWYLQNLGQGPELLIRYENEEAVDDSQLPKDRFSAERLKGVDSTLKIQPAELGDSAVYLCASNPDRGFHEQYFGPGTRLTVT.

This clonotype was seen only a few times. V usage is TRBV12-3 or TRBV12-4 and J usage is TRBJ1-1; D gene unclear. Between the trimmed V and J ends, which lost 4 bases and 3 bases, there was a span of 12 bases. The CDR3 is 14 amino acids. CDR3 amino acids: CASSSGGLDTEAFF. The CDR3, as DNA: TGTGCCAGCAGTTCTGGAGGGTTGGACACTGAAGCTTTCTTT.

This clonotype was counted ten times or more. The chain employs TRBV6-1 and TRBJ1-4; D is unclear. V was cut by 6 bases and J by 8 bases, with 10 bases left in between. This CDR3 has 12 amino acids. Per germline, CDR1 MNHNS and CDR2 SASEGT. CDR3 sequence: CASRGLEEKLFF. CDR3 DNA sequence: TGTGCCAGCAGGGGGTTAGAGGAAAAACTGTTTTTT.

This clonotype was counted only a few times. This chain links TRBV7-9 with TRBJ2-5; unclear D gene. Germline V lookup: CDR1 SEHNR, CDR2 FQNEAQ (reference sequence). Trimming cost V 3 bases and J 5 bases, with 7 bases left between them. The CDR3 contains 12 residues. CDR3 sequence reads: CASSLLSETQYF. The CDR3 DNA follows: TGTGCCAGCAGCTTGTTGTCGGAGACCCAGTACTTC.

The chain carries TRBV27 and TRBJ2-2; 11 positions match TRBD1. The CDR3 runs to 16 residues. Germline CDR1 reads MNHEY; CDR2 reads SMNVEV (reference sequence). Trimming removed 4 bases from V and 6 bases from J; junction bases left unmatched: 7. The CDR3 loop is CASSYTWTGGSGELFF. For the CDR3, the DNA is TGTGCCAGCAGTTATACCTGGACAGGGGGCTCCGGGGAGCTGTTTTTT.

The genes are TRBV6-1 and TRBJ1-2; TRBD1 might be the D (5 bases). The germline gives CDR1 MNHNS, CDR2 SASEGT. Trimming cost V 1 base and J 5 bases, with 20 bases left between them. CDR3 length: 17 residues. The CDR3 loop is CASSEEEGGGGKYGYTF. The CDR3 DNA is TGTGCCAGCAGTGAAGAGGAGGGTGGGGGAGGAAAGTATGGCTACACCTTC.

The rearrangement links TRBV4-3 to TRBJ2-7; TRBD2 matches at 10 bases. With V trimmed by 1 base and J by 4 bases, 19 bases remained unmatched. Germline V gene lookup returns CDR1 LGHNA and CDR2 YSLEER. The CDR3 spans 20 residues. CDR3: CASSQVRFTSGNFWPYEQYF. CDR3 sequence (DNA): TGCGCCAGCAGCCAAGTACGGTTCACTAGCGGGAATTTCTGGCCTTACGAGCAGTACTTC.

This rearrangement joins TRBV30 to TRBJ1-2; weak D call: TRBD1 (6 bases). The germline V gene encodes CDR1 GTSNPN and CDR2 SVGIG (reference sequence). The CDR3 contains 16 residues. Trimming pared 1 base from V and 0 bases from J, leaving 15 bases between. This CDR3 is CAWSGIDRFANYGYTF. CDR3 nucleotide sequence: TGTGCCTGGAGTGGCATCGACAGGTTCGCTAACTATGGCTACACCTTC.

The genes are TRBV4-3 and TRBJ2-4; 7 nucleotides agree with TRBD2. Germline loops: CDR1 LGHNA, CDR2 YSLEER. The V segment lost 4 bases and the J segment 1 base; nucleotides outside the gene matches: 4. CDR3 size: 15 residues. The CDR3 region is CASSPGTMAKNIQYF. The CDR3 DNA follows: TGCGCCAGCAGCCCGGGGACTATGGCCAAAAACATTCAGTACTTC.

The rearrangement uses TRBV6-2 or TRBV6-3 and TRBJ2-3; TRBD2 matches at 10 bases. J lost 4 bases, V lost 5 bases, and 15 bases had no gene match. CDR1 MNHEY and CDR2 SVGEGT come from the germline V gene. The CDR3 is made up of 18 amino acids. CDR3 sequence reads: CASSHRWSSGRAADTQYF. Here the CDR3 DNA reads TGTGCCAGCAGTCACAGGTGGTCTAGCGGGAGAGCAGCAGATACGCAGTATTTT.

J is TRBJ2-1 and V is TRBV27; 10 positions match TRBD2. The CDR3 totals 16 residues. Germline CDR1 MNHEY, CDR2 SMNVEV (reference sequence). V shed 5 bases and J 0 bases; nucleotides not matched to a gene: 4. CDR3 protein: CASSTGLAISYNEQFF. For the CDR3, the DNA is TGTGCCAGCAGTACGGGACTAGCGATCTCCTACAATGAGCAGTTCTTC.

This clonotype was detected a few times. The chain joins TRBV6-2 or TRBV6-3 to TRBJ2-1; TRBD1 agrees at 7 bases. After removal of 8 bases from V and 6 bases from J, the junction contained 1 base not matched to a gene. Germline V gene sequence: CDR1 MNHEY, CDR2 SVGEGT. The CDR3 consists of 11 residues. This CDR3 is CASHRGNEQFF. In DNA, the CDR3 is TGTGCCAGCCACAGGGGCAATGAGCAGTTCTTC.

This clonotype was observed a handful of times. The chain links TRBV29-1 to TRBJ2-3; D remains ambiguous. V lost 4 bases, J lost 4 bases, and 3 bases lay in between. Germline V gene data show CDR1 as SQVTM and CDR2 as ANQGSEA. This CDR3 region has 10 residues. CDR3 DNA: TGCAGCGTTGCTCCAGATACGCAGTATTTT. This encodes CSVAPDTQYF.

The chain combines TRBV12-3 or TRBV12-4 with TRBJ2-3, with D possibly being TRBD1 or TRBD2 (5 bases each). V was cut by 7 bases and J by 5 bases, with 16 bases left in between. This CDR3 has 14 amino acids. The CDR3 DNA sequence: TGTGCCAGCATCCTGGGGGACCGAGAAGATACGCAGTATTTT. This encodes CASILGDREDTQYF.

The chain recombines TRBV4-3 with TRBJ2-7; D not certain. This CDR3 region has 13 residues. Germline loops: CDR1 LGHNA, CDR2 YSLEER. The V end lost 1 base, the J end lost 5 bases, and 9 bases lay between the germline ends. CDR3 DNA: TGCGCCAGCAGCCAAGCCGGATCCCACGAGCAGTACTTC. It translates to CASSQAGSHEQYF.

The V gene is TRBV12-3 or TRBV12-4, the J gene TRBJ2-3; D is possibly TRBD1 (6 bases). CDR3 length: 15 amino acids. With 5 bases removed from V and 0 bases from J, the gap between germline ends came to 12 bases. CDR3: CASSATGSSTDTQYF. The CDR3 bases are TGTGCCAGCAGTGCGACAGGATCTAGCACAGATACGCAGTATTTT.

The rearrangement joins TRBV3-1 to TRBJ2-7; 14 bases are shared with TRBD2. CDR1 LGHDT and CDR2 YNNKEL come from the germline V gene (reference sequence). The J segment lost 4 bases and the V segment lost 0 bases, leaving 2 bases of the junction unmatched. This CDR3 has 16 residues. CDR3 amino acids: CASSQEGTSGSYEQYF. In DNA, the CDR3 is TGTGCCAGCAGCCAAGAGGGGACTAGCGGGAGTTACGAGCAGTACTTC.

The genes are TRBV5-5 and TRBJ2-3; the D gene is possibly TRBD2 (6 bases). The germline V gene encodes CDR1 SGHKS and CDR2 YYEKEE (reference sequence). The CDR3 sequence is 15 residues long. The V gene lost 4 bases and the J gene lost 3 bases, with 15 bases spanning the gap. The CDR3: CASSPTGVRTDTQYF. For the CDR3, the DNA is TGTGCCAGCAGCCCTACGGGGGTTCGAACAGATACGCAGTATTTT. The variable domain in full, with the rest retrieved from reference TRBV5-5 and TRBJ2-3, is DAGVTQSPTHLIKTRGQQVTLRCSPISGHKSVSWYQQVLGQGPQFIFQYYEKEERGRGNFPDRFSARQFPNYSSELNVNALLLGDSALYLCASSPTGVRTDTQYFGPGTRLTVL.

This chain joins TRBV6-5 and TRBJ1-1; D might be TRBD1 (5 bases). Trimming pared 4 bases from V and 4 bases from J, leaving 16 bases between. Germline V gene lookup returns CDR1 MNHEY and CDR2 SVGAGI. The CDR3 extends over 15 amino acids. CDR3 sequence: CASSSYLPGVTEAFF. CDR3 coding DNA: TGTGCCAGCAGTTCGTATCTACCGGGGGTCACTGAAGCTTTCTTT.

This chain uses TRBV20-1 with TRBJ1-6; TRBD1 might be the D (5 bases). V lost 0 bases and J lost 10, with 16 bases in between. This CDR3 is built from 15 residues. Germline CDR1 and CDR2: DFQATT and SNEGSKA (reference sequence). This chain's CDR3 is CSARDVGVIGSPLHF. CDR3 in DNA: TGCAGTGCTAGAGATGTGGGGGTTATCGGGTCACCCCTCCACTTT.